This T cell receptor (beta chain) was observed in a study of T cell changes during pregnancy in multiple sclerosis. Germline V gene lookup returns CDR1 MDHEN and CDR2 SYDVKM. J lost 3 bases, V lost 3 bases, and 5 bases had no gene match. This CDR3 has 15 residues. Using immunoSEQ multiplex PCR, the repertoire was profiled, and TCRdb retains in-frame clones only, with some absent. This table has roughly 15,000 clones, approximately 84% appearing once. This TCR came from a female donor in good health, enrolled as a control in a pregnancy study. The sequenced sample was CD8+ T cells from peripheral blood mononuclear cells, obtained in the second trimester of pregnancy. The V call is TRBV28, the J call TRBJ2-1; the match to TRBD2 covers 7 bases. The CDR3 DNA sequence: TGTGCCAGCAGTTTTCGCGGGGGACTCTACAATGAGCAGTTCTTC. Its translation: CASSFRGGLYNEQFF.